This TCR beta chain was identified in a study of control samples from healthy donors and cancer patients (dated by TCRdb to about 2020). Comment on this clone: Its recognized antigen is unknown. One base away there is no much larger clone; base qualities are not given.

From V the trimming removes 6 bases and from J it removes 2 bases, while the gene matches leave 4 bases of the junction unaccounted for. Taken from the germline V gene (reference sequence), the CDR1 and CDR2 loops are SGHKS and YYEKEE. The CDR3 runs 14 residues from the cysteine to the phenylalanine. Kept here is only the CDR3 DNA, which spans 42 bases and is read in frame from base 1. The library was built by means of the immunoSEQ multiplex PCR assay. TCRdb carries this immuneACCESS record with in-frame sequences only. Its versions omit some clonotypes, under half of them owing to an unresolved V gene in the studies checked, with the rest unexplained. The sample table shows about 120,000 clones, and 75% to 90% are seen once. The ten largest clones represent around 1.2% of the sample.

The rearranged segments are TRBV5-5 and TRBJ2-3; 9 bases in between match TRBD1. The TCR sequence derives from a woman between 45 and 65 years old with colorectal cancer. Sequences were obtained from PBMCs. Here the CDR3 is given as CASTTGGPTDTQYF. The DNA reads as follows: TGTGCCAGCACCACAGGGGGCCCCACAGATACGCAGTATTTT.